The 15 T cell receptor beta chains given below trace back to one sample, sequenced in a study of T cell responses to AZD1222 COVID-19 vaccine. Clones were sequenced by immunoSEQ multiplex PCR, and TCRdb holds only the in-frame ones, with some missing. The sample lists about 140,000 clones; around nine tenths were seen once. Sequenced material: peripheral blood, taken 28 days after the second AZD1222 dose. The origin of the receptors is an adult who received the AZD1222 COVID-19 vaccine.

This clone came up a few times. The CDR3 region has the DNA TGTGCCAGCCGGCAGGGTGCTAACACTGAAGCTTTCTTT. This gives the protein CASRQGANTEAFF. The chain joins TRBV6-5 to TRBJ1-1, with D tentatively TRBD1 (5 bases). Trimming pared 8 bases from V and 2 bases from J, leaving 12 bases between. This CDR3 contains 13 residues. CDR1 is MNHEY and CDR2 is SVGAGI in the germline V gene.

About this clone: It is likely a read error, because the conserved phenylalanine at the end of the CDR3 is missing. The DNA is left out, because the CDR3 cannot be placed on it with certainty; the CDR3 is given as TCRdb lists it. V gene TRBV3-1 (or the pseudogene TRBV3-2) combines with J gene TRBJ1-4. Germline assignment: CDR1 LGHDT and CDR2 YNNKEL (reference sequence). The CDR3 spans 12 residues, counting both ends. CDR3 amino acids: CASSQDRGPHPG.

The chain links TRBV28 to TRBJ1-2, with TRBD1 as a possible D gene (6 bases). Trimming stripped 2 bases from V and 1 base from J, with 14 bases between. Germline-derived CDR1 and CDR2 are MDHEN and SYDVKM. This CDR3 spans 16 amino acids. CDR3 loop: CASSLRGQYNNYGYTF. The CDR3 DNA reads TGTGCCAGCAGTTTACGAGGACAGTATAATAACTATGGCTACACCTTC.

The chain carries TRBV3-1 (or the pseudogene TRBV3-2) and TRBJ1-3, with TRBD1 identical over 7 bases. The CDR3 is made up of 14 amino acids. V was clipped by 4 bases and J by 5 bases; unmatched bases: 5. Germline V gene data show CDR1 as LGHDT and CDR2 as YNNKEL (reference sequence). DNA of the CDR3: TGTGCCAGCAGCCCGCGACAGGGAAGAAACACCATATATTTT. This sequence encodes CASSPRQGRNTIYF.

The chain uses TRBV2 and TRBJ2-3, with a weak D call TRBD2 (5 bases). The germline V and J ends were trimmed by 6 bases and 6 bases, with 13 bases remaining between them. Looked up from germline, CDR1 is SNHLY and CDR2 is FYNNEI. This CDR3 contains 13 residues. CDR3 loop: CASRILERDTQYF. CDR3 DNA sequence: TGTGCCAGCAGGATACTCGAGCGGGATACGCAGTATTTT.

V is TRBV19 and J is TRBJ1-5; D may be TRBD1 (5 bases). The germline CDR1 and CDR2 sequences are LNHDA and SQIVND (reference sequence). This CDR3 comprises 14 residues. The V end lost 6 bases, the J end lost 6 bases, and 15 bases lay between the germline ends. CDR3 sequence reads: CASSPGQGSQPQHF. CDR3 DNA: TGTGCCAGTAGCCCAGGGCAGGGAAGTCAGCCCCAGCATTTT.

The chain has TRBV21-1 and TRBJ2-1; the D call of TRBD2 is as the table states it, not checked on the DNA. TRBV21-1 is designated a pseudogene. The length of the CDR3 is 17 residues. As DNA, the CDR3 is TGTGCCAGCAGCAATGATCCGCGGCGGGAGGCCTACAATGAGCAGTTCTTC. It specifies CASSNDPRREAYNEQFF.

The chain links TRBV18 to TRBJ1-6, with 7 bases lining up with TRBD1. The V gene end was trimmed by 4 bases and the J gene end by 7 bases; junction bases not matched to a gene: 4. Germline CDR1 KGHSH, CDR2 LQKENI. This CDR3 comprises 14 residues. This CDR3 is CASSRGQDNSPLHF. The DNA for the CDR3 is TGTGCCAGCTCACGAGGACAGGACAATTCACCCCTCCACTTT.

The chain has TRBV10-3 and TRBJ2-7; D gene uncertain. There are 11 residues in the CDR3. The germline CDR1 and CDR2 sequences are ENHRY and SYGVKD. V lost 4 bases, J lost 2 bases, and 3 bases lay in between. In nucleotides, the CDR3 is TGTGCCATCAGTGCGACCTACGAGCAGTACTTC. Amino acids: CAISATYEQYF.

As DNA, the CDR3 is TGTGCCAGCAGCAGCCGGGACTCACGCGGGGGCTACACCTTC. The encoded protein is CASSSRDSRGGYTF. The rearrangement links TRBV5-4 to TRBJ1-2; maybe TRBD1 (5 bases). Trimming cost V 4 bases and J 8 bases, with 18 bases left between them. This CDR3 comprises 14 residues. In germline, CDR1 is SGHNT, CDR2 YYREEE (reference sequence).

The V call is TRBV13, the J call TRBJ1-6; 7 bases align to TRBD1. Per the germline V gene, CDR1 is PRHDT and CDR2 is FYEKMQ (reference sequence). The V and J ends lost 2 bases and 1 base, in that order; junction bases with no gene match: 5. The CDR3 extends over 17 amino acids. In nucleotides, the CDR3 is TGTGCCAGCAGCTTATGGCAGGGGGGGTCCTATAATTCACCCCTCCACTTT. Protein product: CASSLWQGGSYNSPLHF.

The chain has TRBV24-1 and TRBJ2-1, with 9 positions matching TRBD2. With 5 bases clipped from V and 7 bases from J, the junction kept 11 bases outside the gene matches. The CDR3 has 16 amino acids. From germline, CDR1 is KGHDR and CDR2 SFDVKD. This chain's CDR3 is CATSVGTSSVGNEQFF. For the CDR3, the DNA is TGTGCCACCAGTGTCGGGACTAGCTCAGTTGGAAATGAGCAGTTCTTC.

The chain combines TRBV7-9 with TRBJ1-2, with D uncertain. Germline values: CDR1 SEHNR, CDR2 FQNEAQ (reference sequence). This CDR3 has 12 residues. V gave up 6 bases and J gave up 5 bases, with 10 bases separating them. CDR3 protein: CASSLTVYGYTF. Written as DNA, the CDR3 is TGTGCCAGCAGTTTAACAGTATATGGCTACACCTTC.

The V gene is TRBV5-5, the J gene TRBJ1-1; 8 bases match TRBD1. This CDR3 has 13 amino acids. Germline V gene data show CDR1 as SGHKS and CDR2 as YYEKEE (reference sequence). J gave up 7 bases and V 3 bases, and 5 bases lay outside the gene matches. CDR3 region: CASSWTGSDEAFF. CDR3 coding DNA: TGTGCCAGCAGCTGGACAGGGTCGGATGAAGCTTTCTTT.

This clone was seen just once. J is TRBJ1-4 and V is TRBV14; no clear D gene. The CDR3 is 18 amino acids. Germline V lookup: CDR1 SGHDN, CDR2 FVKESK. V lost 1 base, J lost 0 bases, and 15 bases lay in between. The CDR3 region is CASSQVGSGVATNEKLFF. The CDR3 coding sequence is TGTGCCAGCAGCCAAGTAGGCAGCGGAGTTGCAACTAATGAAAAACTGTTTTTT.